The clone carrying this T cell receptor (beta chain) came up many times. The antigen remains undetermined. TCRdb reanalysed the multiplex PCR reads using MiXCR and keeps one entry per CDR3 protein. The data hold about 180,000 distinct CDR3 sequences, with 30% to 35% observed a single time. The data originate from a study of breast tumors, draining lymph nodes, adjacent tissues. Study outcomes and limitations: Luminal-like breast cancer showed significantly higher tumor–nontumor repertoire similarity than basal-like.

V dropped 0 bases and J dropped 1 base, with 12 bases sitting between them. Germline V lookup: CDR1 MNHNY, CDR2 SVGAGI (reference sequence). This CDR3 spans 16 amino acids. Samples came from axillary lymph nodes draining the breast cancer. The V call is TRBV6-6, the J call TRBJ2-5; D remains unclear. This receptor was taken from a female donor with breast cancer. Some clones in this sample may be carry-over from other donors' samples. The sequenced sample was axillary lymph node tissue. The CDR3 sequence: CASSYSKAVLQETQYF. In DNA form, the CDR3 reads TGTGCCAGCAGTTACTCGAAGGCAGTACTCCAAGAGACCCAGTACTTC.